This T cell receptor beta chain emerged from a study of T cells in Graves' hyperthyroidism and ophthalmopathy. Findings and caveats of the study: Separation of ophthalmopathy from stable hyperthyroidism was achieved by a 13 V-J model.

Amplified regions were TCR beta CDR3 sequences from RNA transcripts. When the TCR CDR3 underwent first-round RT-PCR, the HTBI primer set was used. TCRdb re-derived calls from the multiplex PCR reads in MiXCR, one entry per CDR3 protein. Here the sample spans 460,000 or so distinct CDR3 sequences, about 15% being singletons. In regard to this clonotype: The antigen is not known.

Germline-derived CDR1 and CDR2 are LGHDT and YNNKEL (reference sequence). The CDR3 has 13 amino acids. With 4 bases removed from V and 6 bases from J, the gap between germline ends came to 12 bases. The clonotype comes from a woman aged 18-30 years with Graves' hyperthyroidism. Sequencing was performed on blood. This rearrangement joins TRBV3-1 to TRBJ1-2; D call uncertain. This chain's CDR3 is CASSPGLSNGYTF. The CDR3 DNA follows: TGTGCCAGCAGCCCCGGTTTGTCCAATGGCTACACCTTC.